The T cell receptor beta chain described here comes from a study of T cells in Graves' hyperthyroidism and ophthalmopathy. This clonotype was seen a handful of times. Its antigen is not known. The CDR3 is 18 residues long. Unmatched junction bases numbered 5, after V lost 0 bases and J lost 0 bases. The V gene's germline CDR1 is SGHRS and CDR2 YFSETQ. General observations from the study: Most thyroid clonotypes expanded above 0.001 were also detected in blood.

RNA transcripts yielded amplified TCR beta CDR3 regions. A first-round RT-PCR of the TCR CDR3 used the HTBI primer set. TCRdb reprocessed the multiplex PCR reads with MiXCR, giving one entry per CDR3 protein. The table includes approximately 690,000 distinct CDR3 sequences, around 13% detected once. Subjects with ophthalmopathy showed a Clinical Activity Score no lower than 3, a NOSPECS grade no lower than 4, and a duration shorter than 3 months. Any patient presenting with uncontrolled infection, other autoimmune disease, pregnancy or lactation was left out. 10 ml fresh peripheral blood yielded the PBMCs.

Source material: blood. V usage is TRBV5-1 and J usage is TRBJ2-3; 12 bases are shared with TRBD2. The receptor was derived from a woman between 45 and 65 years old with Graves' ophthalmopathy. The CDR3 is CASSLEASGRVSTDTQYF. Written as DNA, the CDR3 is TGCGCCAGCAGCTTGGAGGCTAGCGGGAGGGTTAGCACAGATACGCAGTATTTT.